This TCR beta chain was sequenced for a study of blood T cell repertoires in COVID-19. Germline V gene lookup returns CDR1 GTSNPN and CDR2 SVGIG (reference sequence). CDR3 length: 13 amino acids. With 5 bases removed from V and 0 bases from J, the gap between germline ends came to 8 bases. TCRdb keeps only in-frame clones here, not all; method: immunoSEQ multiplex PCR. Here the sample spans 250,000 to 350,000 clones, around 90% being singletons. The source is a woman aged 50 to 60 with COVID-19, enrolled during active disease. The sequenced sample consisted of peripheral blood. V gene TRBV30 combines with J gene TRBJ2-1, with D possibly matching TRBD2 (6 bases). CDR3 sequence reads: CAWLAASYNEQFF. CDR3 nucleotides: TGTGCCTGGTTAGCGGCCTCCTACAATGAGCAGTTCTTC.